This T cell receptor beta chain was obtained from a study of patients and donors after allogeneic stem cell transplantation. Germline V gene data show CDR1 as PRHDT and CDR2 as FYEKMQ (reference sequence). The CDR3 runs 15 residues. The ends were cut back, 1 base at V and 0 bases at J, with 10 bases in the middle. TCRdb passed the RT-PCR reads through MiXCR, listing each CDR3 protein once. The sample records 150,000 to 200,000 distinct CDR3 sequences, around 30% being singletons. The receptor comes from a human donor who was either an allogeneic HSCT recipient or a stem cell or donor lymphocyte infusion donor (not recorded which). It is not recorded whose cells these are; they may come from a transplant donor. Source material: blood, either unsorted or a sorted T cell fraction (not recorded which). This chain uses TRBV13 with TRBJ2-7, with D tentatively TRBD2 (6 bases). DNA for the CDR3: TGTGCCAGCAGCTTAGCCCCGGGAGTCTCCTACGAGCAGTACTTC. It specifies CASSLAPGVSYEQYF.